The 15 T cell receptor beta chains below were found in one sample sequenced in a study of cytomegalovirus exposure and HLA in healthy donors. The PCR used 60 Vbeta and 13 Jbeta primers. Clones were read by immunoSEQ multiplex PCR, and TCRdb kept only the in-frame ones, dropping some. The table lists roughly 100,000 clones, roughly 80% of them singletons. The source material was PBMCs. These receptors all come from a woman in her forties in good health and CMV-seropositive.

The chain couples TRBV7-6 to TRBJ2-2; 7 bases align to TRBD1. The germline V gene has CDR1 SGHVS and CDR2 FNYEAQ. This CDR3 is built from 16 residues. V trimming: 4 bases; J trimming: 8 bases; junction bases outside the gene matches: 13. CDR3 nucleotide sequence: TGTGCCAGCAGCTACTCAAGGACAGGTCACGGGGGGGAGCTGTTTTTT. It is translated as CASSYSRTGHGGELFF.

In its sample, this clone was seen once. V usage is TRBV18 and J usage is TRBJ1-2; D is perhaps TRBD1 (6 bases). The CDR3 has 14 residues. The germline V and J ends were trimmed by 1 base and 13 bases, with 19 bases remaining between them. The germline V gene has CDR1 KGHSH and CDR2 LQKENI. The CDR3 nucleotides read TGTGCCAGCTCACCACGTGAAAGCGGGGGCCCCGCCACCTTC. It codes for CASSPRESGGPATF. Variable domain in full (rest from reference TRBV18 and TRBJ1-2): NAGVMQNPRHLVRRRGQEARLRCSPMKGHSHVYWYRQLPEEGLKFMVYLQKENIIDESGMPKERFSAEFPKEGPSILRIQQVVRGDSAAYFCASSPRESGGPATFGSGTRLTVV.

This rearrangement joins TRBV13 to TRBJ1-2, with 11 positions matching TRBD1. This CDR3 spans 14 amino acids. The ends lost 5 bases at V and 7 bases at J; junction bases unmatched: 6. Germline CDR1 and CDR2: PRHDT and FYEKMQ (reference sequence). CDR3 coding DNA: TGTGCCAGCAGCACGACCGGGACAGGGGGTGGCTACACCTTC. This encodes CASSTTGTGGGYTF.

The rearrangement uses TRBV4-2 and TRBJ2-3, with 11 bases matching TRBD2. Per the germline V gene, CDR1 is LGHNA and CDR2 is YNFKEQ. This CDR3 is 16 amino acids long. Trimming cost V 4 bases and J 6 bases; bases outside gene matches: 9. The CDR3 protein is CASSLWVAGGPDTQYF. The CDR3 region has the DNA TGTGCCAGCAGCCTCTGGGTAGCGGGGGGGCCGGATACGCAGTATTTT.

The rearrangement uses TRBV7-9 and TRBJ2-6, with D possibly TRBD1 on 6 matching bases. The CDR3 has 16 residues. The V gene lost 2 bases and the J gene lost 0 bases, with 8 bases spanning the gap. The germline V gene encodes CDR1 SEHNR and CDR2 FQNEAQ (reference sequence). Here the CDR3 reads CASSLQGPSGANVLTF. In nucleotides, the CDR3 is TGTGCCAGCAGCTTACAGGGGCCCTCTGGGGCCAACGTCCTGACTTTC.

This chain connects TRBV20-1 to TRBJ1-1; D call uncertain. CDR3 size: 11 residues. Trimming left V 5 bases short and J 5 bases short, with 9 bases between. Germline CDR1 reads DFQATT; CDR2 reads SNEGSKA (reference sequence). The CDR3 loop reads CSAADETEAFF. CDR3 sequence (DNA): TGCAGTGCTGCTGATGAGACTGAAGCTTTCTTT.

V usage is TRBV4-3 and J usage is TRBJ2-3; 12 nucleotides match TRBD2. The junction had 12 bases not matched to a gene; V was cut back by 0 bases and J by 5 bases. Germline V gene sequence: CDR1 LGHNA, CDR2 YSLEER. The CDR3 contains 19 residues. In DNA form, the CDR3 reads TGCGCCAGCAGCCAAGATCTCCCGACTAGCGGGGGAGTGGGAGATACGCAGTATTTT. Protein sequence: CASSQDLPTSGGVGDTQYF.

This clone appeared a few times. The rearrangement joins TRBV4-3 to TRBJ1-5; no clear D gene. Germline-derived CDR1 and CDR2 are LGHNA and YSLEER. The CDR3 runs to 15 residues. Trimming removed 0 bases from V and 7 bases from J, with 13 bases in between. CDR3 protein: CASSQESEGRQPQHF. In DNA, the CDR3 is TGCGCCAGCAGCCAAGAGTCGGAGGGTAGGCAGCCCCAGCATTTT.

The chain recombines TRBV4-1 with TRBJ2-1; 7 bases are a match to TRBD2. Germline CDR1 is MGHRA and CDR2 is YSYEKL. V gave up 4 bases and J gave up 7 bases; unmatched junction bases: 22. The CDR3 runs to 19 residues. The CDR3 is CASSPRPGFVAGVGNEQFF. The CDR3 bases are TGCGCCAGCAGCCCCCGCCCCGGCTTTGTGGCGGGAGTAGGAAATGAGCAGTTCTTC.

V usage is TRBV13 and J usage is TRBJ1-6, with 8 bases aligning to TRBD1. The ends lost 4 bases at V and 0 bases at J; junction bases unmatched: 11. The V gene's germline CDR1 is PRHDT and CDR2 FYEKMQ (reference sequence). CDR3 length: 19 amino acids. The CDR3 region has the DNA TGTGCCAGCAGCTCACACCTGGACAGGGCAAGCTCCTATAATTCACCCCTCCACTTT. Its translation: CASSSHLDRASSYNSPLHF.

The chain combines TRBV7-9 with TRBJ2-7; a weak D match, TRBD1 (6 bases). The CDR3 is 12 residues long. The V and J ends lost 10 bases and 2 bases respectively, with 12 bases between them. CDR1 SEHNR and CDR2 FQNEAQ come from the germline V gene (reference sequence). The CDR3 DNA is TGTGCCACCAGGACAGTAACCTACGAGCAGTACTTC. It specifies CATRTVTYEQYF.

The chain is built from TRBV11-3 and TRBJ2-2; no clear D gene. Germline V gene data show CDR1 as SGHNT and CDR2 as YENEEA. The CDR3 runs to 13 residues. V gave up 0 bases and J gave up 7 bases, with 6 bases separating them. This chain's CDR3 is CASSLDPRGELFF. In DNA form, the CDR3 reads TGTGCCAGCAGCTTAGACCCGCGCGGGGAGCTGTTTTTT. The full variable domain, with the rest looked up from reference TRBV11-3 and TRBJ2-2, is EAGVVQSPRYKIIEKKQPVAFWCNPISGHNTLYWYLQNLGQGPELLIRYENEEAVDDSQLPKDRFSAERLKGVDSTLKIQPAELGDSAVYLCASSLDPRGELFFGEGSRLTVL.

The rearrangement joins TRBV6-1 to TRBJ1-6; the D is unclear. V dropped 0 bases and J dropped 14 bases, with 17 bases sitting between them. CDR1 and CDR2 (germline): MNHNS, SASEGT. The CDR3 runs to 15 residues. The CDR3 here is CASSEAFGGYGALHF. The CDR3 DNA sequence: TGTGCCAGCAGTGAAGCGTTCGGAGGGTATGGGGCCCTCCACTTT.

This rearrangement joins TRBV6-5 to TRBJ2-5, with 8 bases matching TRBD1. The DNA end is a closer match to TRBJ2-7, so the J assignment may be wrong. The germline gives CDR1 MNHEY, CDR2 SVGAGI. The length of the CDR3 is 13 residues. This CDR3 is CASSRGREPEQYF. The CDR3 coding sequence is TGTGCCAGTTCCAGGGGGCGCGAACCCGAGCAGTACTTC.

This chain uses TRBV6-5 with TRBJ2-5, with 10 bases identical to TRBD1. The J call may be faulty, since TRBJ2-7 better matches the DNA end. The CDR3 is 14 residues long. Looked up from germline, CDR1 is MNHEY and CDR2 is SVGAGI. Here the CDR3 reads CASKAGTGAYEQYF. CDR3 coding DNA: TGTGCCAGCAAAGCAGGGACAGGGGCCTACGAGCAGTACTTC.